These 27 T cell receptor beta chains were sequenced from one sample in a study of T cell responses to AZD1222 COVID-19 vaccine (dated by TCRdb to the early 2020s). Read against the paper, the sample's time point label means: about 28 days (+/-7) after the second vaccine dose. Library construction relied on the immunoSEQ multiplex PCR assay. TCRdb carries this immuneACCESS record with in-frame sequences only. Its versions omit some clonotypes, under half of them owing to an unresolved V gene in the studies checked, with the rest unexplained. The sample contains 150,000 to 250,000 clones, under 95% of them found a single time. The leading ten clones occupy more than 0.8% of the sample. Sequencing used peripheral blood, obtained 28 days after the second AZD1222 dose. The receptors here all came from an adult who received the AZD1222 COVID-19 vaccine.

This sequence joins TRBV3-1 (or the pseudogene TRBV3-2) and TRBJ2-5; 8 positions agree with TRBD1. V shed 4 bases and J 2 bases; nucleotides not matched to a gene: 9. The CDR3 loop spans 16 amino acids. CDR1 and CDR2 from the germline V gene are LGHDT and YNNKEL (reference sequence). The CDR3 sequence: CASSRGAGGRQETQYF. The CDR3 nucleotides read TGTGCCAGCAGCCGAGGGGCAGGGGGCCGGCAAGAGACCCAGTACTTC.

This chain connects TRBV30 to TRBJ1-3; no clear D. V gave up 5 bases and J gave up 0 bases, with 14 bases separating them. Germline V gene data show CDR1 as GTSNPN and CDR2 as SVGIG (reference sequence). The CDR3 is 15 amino acids. The CDR3 region is CAWLAISSSGNTIYF. CDR3 DNA sequence: TGTGCCTGGTTGGCTATATCGAGCTCTGGAAACACCATATATTTT. Based on the CDR3 plus reference TRBV30 and TRBJ1-3, the full variable domain is SQTIHQWPATLVQPVGSPLSLECTVEGTSNPNLYWYRQAAGRGLQLLFYSVGIGQISSEVPQNLSASRPQDRQFILSSKKLLLSDSGFYLCAWLAISSSGNTIYFGEGSWLTVV.

The chain links TRBV4-3 to TRBJ1-5; TRBD1 matches at 9 bases. The CDR3 length is 18 residues. Germline loops: CDR1 LGHNA, CDR2 YSLEER. The trim removed 0 bases at V and 7 bases at J, leaving 13 bases unmatched. This chain's CDR3 is CASSQDLALTGGRQPQHF. CDR3 nucleotides: TGCGCCAGCAGCCAAGATCTGGCCCTTACAGGGGGCAGGCAGCCCCAGCATTTT.

The J gene is TRBJ2-1, the V gene TRBV4-1; 10 bases fit TRBD1. The germline V gene encodes CDR1 MGHRA and CDR2 YSYEKL. The V segment lost 0 bases and the J segment 6 bases; nucleotides outside the gene matches: 5. This CDR3 region has 16 residues. The CDR3 region is CASSQERRQGANEQFF. The CDR3 DNA reads TGCGCCAGCAGCCAAGAGAGGAGACAGGGGGCCAATGAGCAGTTCTTC.

The CDR3 DNA follows: TGTGCCACCAGTGATTTTCAATCCGGGACAGAAAATGAAAAACTGTTTTTT. Amino acid sequence: CATSDFQSGTENEKLFF. This rearrangement joins TRBV24-1 to TRBJ1-4; the match to TRBD1 covers 7 bases. Per germline, CDR1 KGHDR and CDR2 SFDVKD. J was trimmed by 5 bases and V by 1 base; bases with no gene match: 9. This CDR3 contains 17 residues.

The gene calls are TRBV3-1 (or the pseudogene TRBV3-2) and TRBJ2-3, with a tentative D call TRBD1 (5 bases). V lost 1 base and J lost 5, with 10 bases in between. This CDR3 is built from 14 residues. Germline V lookup: CDR1 LGHDT, CDR2 YNNKEL (reference sequence). The CDR3 spells CASSQAGAKDTQYF. In DNA form, the CDR3 reads TGTGCCAGCAGCCAAGCTGGGGCTAAAGATACGCAGTATTTT.

The V gene is TRBV3-1 (or the pseudogene TRBV3-2), the J gene TRBJ1-6, with D unclear. CDR3 length: 16 residues. In germline, CDR1 is LGHDT, CDR2 YNNKEL (reference sequence). Trimming left V 4 bases short and J 0 bases short, with 10 bases between. CDR3 region: CASSPTQSSYNSPLHF. CDR3 in DNA: TGTGCCAGCAGCCCGACTCAGAGCTCCTATAATTCACCCCTCCACTTT.

The chain carries TRBV30 and TRBJ1-1; D ambiguous. Per germline, CDR1 GTSNPN and CDR2 SVGIG (reference sequence). The V and J ends lost 0 bases and 5 bases respectively, with 16 bases between them. There are 15 residues in the CDR3. The CDR3, as DNA: TGTGCCTGGAGTGTACCCCCCAGGACGACGACTGAAGCTTTCTTT. Its translation is CAWSVPPRTTTEAFF. The whole variable domain, remainder taken from reference TRBV30 and TRBJ1-1, is SQTIHQWPATLVQPVGSPLSLECTVEGTSNPNLYWYRQAAGRGLQLLFYSVGIGQISSEVPQNLSASRPQDRQFILSSKKLLLSDSGFYLCAWSVPPRTTTEAFFGQGTRLTVV.

The V and J genes are TRBV7-9 and TRBJ1-1; D remains ambiguous. V dropped 4 bases and J dropped 1 base, with 16 bases sitting between them. This CDR3 comprises 16 residues. Germline CDR1 SEHNR, CDR2 FQNEAQ (reference sequence). The CDR3 protein is CASSSYYPTGNTEAFF. In DNA form, the CDR3 reads TGTGCCAGCAGCTCCTACTACCCTACCGGGAACACTGAAGCTTTCTTT.

The table lists this clone with a count of one. For the CDR3, the DNA is TGTGCCAGCAGTTTGGGCGGGGGGCCCTCCTACGAGCAGTACTTC. Translation gives CASSLGGGPSYEQYF. The rearrangement uses TRBV28 and TRBJ2-7, with 8 bases matching TRBD2. The CDR3 length is 15 residues. From germline, CDR1 is MDHEN and CDR2 SYDVKM. Trimming cost V 3 bases and J 0 bases; bases outside gene matches: 4.

As regards this clone: Other DNA sequences in the sample encode the same CDR3. V gene TRBV12-3 or TRBV12-4 combines with J gene TRBJ2-5; D remains unclear. The V and J ends lost 5 bases and 5 bases respectively, with 6 bases between them. The CDR3 is 11 amino acids. This chain's CDR3 is CASSPSETQYF. The CDR3 DNA reads TGTGCCAGCAGTCCTAGTGAGACCCAGTACTTC.

The chain combines TRBV7-3 with TRBJ2-3, with D perhaps TRBD2 (6 bases). Germline V gene data show CDR1 as SGHTA and CDR2 as FQGTGA. The CDR3 is 16 amino acids. V was pared by 5 bases and J by 2 bases, with 17 bases between. The CDR3 is CASSQGSGSSTDTQYF. Here the CDR3 DNA reads TGTGCCAGCAGCCAGGGTAGCGGCTCGTCCACAGATACGCAGTATTTT.

This chain links TRBV5-1 with TRBJ1-2; weak D call: TRBD1 (5 bases). This CDR3 contains 19 residues. Germline lookup yields CDR1 SGHRS and CDR2 YFSETQ. V gave up 1 base and J gave up 5 bases, with 27 bases separating them. The CDR3 DNA reads as TGCGCCAGCAGCTTGCGGGGGGTTAAACGGGACCCGGAGGGGTATGGCTACACCTTC. This codes for CASSLRGVKRDPEGYGYTF.

The V gene is TRBV18, the J gene TRBJ1-6; D gene unclear. V lost 2 bases, J lost 8 bases, and 13 bases lay in between. The CDR3 is 15 amino acids. Germline-derived CDR1 and CDR2 are KGHSH and LQKENI. The CDR3 spells CASSPRNGWDSPLHF. CDR3 nucleotide sequence: TGTGCCAGCTCACCAAGGAACGGGTGGGATTCACCCCTCCACTTT.

This clone occurred once. This chain connects TRBV7-9 to TRBJ2-7; D call uncertain. CDR3 length equals 13 residues. Looked up from germline, CDR1 is SEHNR and CDR2 is FQNEAQ (reference sequence). The V and J ends lost 2 bases and 7 bases respectively, with 12 bases between them. This CDR3 is CASSLFRSVEQYF. CDR3 DNA sequence: TGTGCCAGCAGCTTATTCCGGTCCGTAGAGCAGTACTTC.

This sequence joins TRBV19 and TRBJ1-1; 7 bases fit TRBD1. The CDR3 covers 17 residues. V lost 1 base and J lost 0; bases outside the gene matches: 8. Germline CDR1 reads LNHDA; CDR2 reads SQIVND (reference sequence). The CDR3 nucleotides are TGTGCCAGTAGTATAGTCGGGACAGCAGACATGAACACTGAAGCTTTCTTT. Translated, it gives CASSIVGTADMNTEAFF.

The V call is TRBV27, the J call TRBJ1-6, with D perhaps TRBD1 (5 bases). CDR1 and CDR2 from the germline V gene are MNHEY and SMNVEV (reference sequence). V was trimmed by 7 bases and J by 10 bases, leaving 20 bases between them. CDR3 length: 15 residues. The CDR3 loop reads CASTLMIGARSPLHF. Written as DNA, the CDR3 is TGTGCCAGCACCCTTATGATCGGGGCGAGATCACCCCTCCACTTT.

V and J are TRBV6-6 and TRBJ1-4; 8 bases align to TRBD1. J lost 5 bases, V lost 10 bases, and 9 bases had no gene match. CDR1 and CDR2 from the germline V gene are MNHNY and SVGAGI (reference sequence). The CDR3 contains 14 residues. The CDR3, as DNA: TGTGCCACTAGCGGTGACAGGGGAAATGAAAAACTGTTTTTT. It specifies CATSGDRGNEKLFF.

The chain has TRBV15 and TRBJ1-2; 7 bases fit TRBD1. CDR3 length: 15 amino acids. V gave up 5 bases and J gave up 8 bases; unmatched junction bases: 14. From germline, CDR1 is LNHNV and CDR2 YYDKDF (reference sequence). For the CDR3, the DNA is TGTGCCACCAGCGATGAAGGGACAGAGTTGCGGGGCTACACCTTC. It specifies CATSDEGTELRGYTF.

The V call is TRBV6-2 or TRBV6-3, the J call TRBJ1-4; TRBD1 matches 7 bases. The CDR3 has 14 amino acids. Trimming cost V 6 bases and J 4 bases; bases outside gene matches: 5. Germline V gene sequence: CDR1 MNHEY, CDR2 SVGEGT. The CDR3 here is CASSLRQGNEKLFF. The CDR3 DNA follows: TGTGCCAGCAGCCTTCGACAGGGTAATGAAAAACTGTTTTTT.

The rearrangement joins TRBV4-3 to TRBJ1-3; TRBD1 might be the D (6 bases). Germline V gene sequence: CDR1 LGHNA, CDR2 YSLEER. V gave up 2 bases and J gave up 2 bases, with 10 bases separating them. The CDR3 runs to 15 residues. The CDR3 spells CASSQSGGAGNTIYF. The CDR3 DNA follows: TGCGCCAGCAGCCAAAGCGGGGGCGCTGGAAACACCATATATTTT.

This clone has just one count. V is TRBV2 and J is TRBJ1-2; D is perhaps TRBD1 (5 bases). The CDR3 sequence is 15 residues long. Germline lookup yields CDR1 SNHLY and CDR2 FYNNEI. Between the trimmed V and J ends, which lost 3 bases and 5 bases, there was a span of 16 bases. The CDR3 nucleotides are TGTGCCAGCAGTGATGGGGGTAGGGCTGGGTATGGCTACACCTTC. Residues: CASSDGGRAGYGYTF. The full variable domain, its missing parts supplied by reference TRBV2 and TRBJ1-2, is EPEVTQTPSHQVTQMGQEVILRCVPISNHLYFYWYRQILGQKVEFLVSFYNNEISEKSEIFDDQFSVERPDGSNFTLKIRSTKLEDSAMYFCASSDGGRAGYGYTFGSGTRLTVV.

The chain employs TRBV29-1 and TRBJ1-3, with no clear D. In germline, CDR1 is SQVTM, CDR2 ANQGSEA. V was pared by 5 bases and J by 0 bases, with 11 bases between. There are 14 residues in the CDR3. CDR3 sequence: CSVLDSSSGNTIYF. The CDR3 nucleotides read TGCAGCGTTCTCGACTCTTCCTCTGGAAACACCATATATTTT. The whole variable domain, remainder taken from reference TRBV29-1 and TRBJ1-3, is SAVISQKPSRDICQRGTSLTIQCQVDSQVTMMFWYRQQPGQSLTLIATANQGSEATYESGFVIDKFPISRPNLTFSTLTVSNMSPEDSSIYLCSVLDSSSGNTIYFGEGSWLTVV.

The chain employs TRBV4-1 and TRBJ1-4, with TRBD1 as a possible D gene (5 bases). The CDR3 consists of 16 residues. Trimming left V 0 bases short and J 4 bases short, with 12 bases between. Germline V gene data show CDR1 as MGHRA and CDR2 as YSYEKL. The CDR3 nucleotides are TGCGCCAGCAGCCAAGACGGAGACAGCCTTAATGAAAAACTGTTTTTT. Translated: CASSQDGDSLNEKLFF.

The V gene is TRBV11-2, the J gene TRBJ2-5; 7 positions match TRBD1. Germline V gives CDR1 SGHAT, CDR2 FQNNGV. CDR3 length: 14 residues. V shed 0 bases, J shed 5 bases, and the junction held 3 bases outside the gene matches. The CDR3 coding sequence is TGTGCCAGCAGCTTAGAACAGGGGTGGGAGACCCAGTACTTC. Amino acids: CASSLEQGWETQYF. Full variable domain (rest looked up from reference TRBV11-2 and TRBJ2-5): EAGVAQSPRYKIIEKRQSVAFWCNPISGHATLYWYQQILGQGPKLLIQFQNNGVVDDSQLPKDRFSAERLKGVDSTLKIQPAKLEDSAVYLCASSLEQGWETQYFGPGTRLLVL.

The chain couples TRBV6-6 to TRBJ1-2; D gene uncertain. The CDR3 covers 15 residues. V shed 0 bases and J shed 6 bases, with 14 bases lying between them. Germline assignment: CDR1 MNHNY and CDR2 SVGAGI (reference sequence). This CDR3 is CASSYSRQPKDGYTF. The CDR3 DNA follows: TGTGCCAGCAGTTACTCAAGGCAGCCCAAGGATGGCTACACCTTC.

This clone was counted a few times. This sequence joins TRBV18 and TRBJ1-1; D unresolved. This CDR3 is built from 14 residues. Trimming took 3 bases from V and 5 from J, leaving 13 bases between them. Germline V gene lookup returns CDR1 KGHSH and CDR2 LQKENI. The CDR3 is CASSPRATRTEAFF. The CDR3 bases are TGTGCCAGCTCACCGCGGGCCACGAGGACTGAAGCTTTCTTT.